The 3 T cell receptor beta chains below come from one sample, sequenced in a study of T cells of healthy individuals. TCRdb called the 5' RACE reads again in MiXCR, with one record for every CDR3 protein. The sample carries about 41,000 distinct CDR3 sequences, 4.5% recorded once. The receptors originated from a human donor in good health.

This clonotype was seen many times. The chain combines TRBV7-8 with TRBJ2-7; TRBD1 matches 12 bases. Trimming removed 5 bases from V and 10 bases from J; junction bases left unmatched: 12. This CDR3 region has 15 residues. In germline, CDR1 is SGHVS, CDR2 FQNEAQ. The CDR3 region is CASSPAGTGGAVQYF. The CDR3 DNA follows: TGTGCCAGCAGCCCAGCCGGGACAGGGGGCGCGGTCCAGTACTTC. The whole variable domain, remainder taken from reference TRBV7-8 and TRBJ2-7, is GAGVSQSPRYKVAKRGQDVALRCDPISGHVSLFWYQQALGQGPEFLTYFQNEAQLDKSGLPSDRFFAERPEGSVSTLKIQRTQQEDSAVYLCASSPAGTGGAVQYFGPGTRLTVT.

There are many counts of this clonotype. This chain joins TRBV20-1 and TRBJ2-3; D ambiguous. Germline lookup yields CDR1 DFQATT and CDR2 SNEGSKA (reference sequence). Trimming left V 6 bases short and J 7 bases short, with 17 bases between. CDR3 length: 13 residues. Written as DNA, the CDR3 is TGCAGTGCCCCTCTGTTGGGATGGAATACGCAGTATTTT. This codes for CSAPLLGWNTQYF.

The DNA for the CDR3 is TGTGCCAGCAGTTACAGGCTAGCGGGAGGTTGGTACAATGAGCAGTTCTTC. Protein product: CASSYRLAGGWYNEQFF. The gene calls are TRBV6-2 or TRBV6-3 and TRBJ2-1; 11 bases are shared with TRBD2. CDR3 size: 17 residues. V trimming: 2 bases; J trimming: 4 bases; junction bases outside the gene matches: 7. The germline CDR1 and CDR2 sequences are MNHEY and SVGEGT.